These T cell receptor beta chains were read from a single sample in a study of chemoradiotherapy in HPV16-positive cancers. The assay was immunoSEQ multiplex PCR, and TCRdb's table has in-frame clones only and misses some. The sample has about 7,000 clones, around 86% seen once; the top ten hold roughly 2.5%. This material consisted of tumor tissue, taken from a patient who underwent chemoradiotherapy. These receptor sequences come from a human donor with HPV-associated anogenital cancer. Each CDR3 is given with its conserved first and last residue. The D gene is left open where the match is weak. Size is stated for part of the rows, as once, few or many counts, or as a class when the clone is expanded.

CDR3aa: CASSYSPFGNEQFF
CDR3nt: TGTGCCAGCAGTTACTCTCCTTTCGGGAATGAGCAGTTCTTC
v_gene: TRBV6-6
abundance: .
d_gene: .
j_gene: TRBJ2-1

CDR3aa: CASSTGLAGGDTQYF
CDR3nt: TGTGCCAGCAGCACCGGACTAGCGGGAGGTGATACGCAGTATTTT
v_gene: TRBV13
abundance: .
d_gene: TRBD2
j_gene: TRBJ2-3

CDR3aa: CASSPIEGGNQPQHF
CDR3nt: TGTGCCAGCAGCCCTATCGAGGGAGGCAATCAGCCCCAGCATTTT
v_gene: TRBV4-2
abundance: .
d_gene: .
j_gene: TRBJ1-5

CDR3aa: CAWILAGFGGNEQFF
CDR3nt: TGTGCCTGGATTTTAGCGGGATTCGGGGGCAATGAGCAGTTCTTC
v_gene: TRBV30
abundance: .
d_gene: TRBD2
j_gene: TRBJ2-1

CDR3aa: CASSPGTGGLLLDEQFF
CDR3nt: TGTGCCAGCTCACCAGGAACGGGAGGGCTCCTACTCGATGAGCAGTTCTTC
v_gene: TRBV18
abundance: .
d_gene: TRBD2
j_gene: TRBJ2-1

CDR3aa: CASSFSGRDDTGELFF
CDR3nt: TGTGCCAGCAGTTTTAGCGGGAGGGACGACACCGGGGAGCTGTTTTTT
v_gene: TRBV2
abundance: .
d_gene: TRBD2
j_gene: TRBJ2-2

CDR3aa: CASSPNRDYGYTF
CDR3nt: TGTGCCAGCAGCCCTAACAGGGACTATGGCTACACCTTC
v_gene: TRBV6-5
abundance: .
d_gene: .
j_gene: TRBJ1-2

CDR3aa: CASSHSPRGAEAFF
CDR3nt: TGTGCCAGCAGCCATTCGCCGCGAGGGGCTGAAGCTTTCTTT
v_gene: TRBV7-3
abundance: once
d_gene: .
j_gene: TRBJ1-1

CDR3aa: CASGLTLSGNTEAFF
CDR3nt: TGTGCTAGTGGTTTGACCCTCTCAGGGAACACTGAAGCTTTCTTT
v_gene: TRBV12-5
abundance: few
d_gene: .
j_gene: TRBJ1-1

CDR3aa: CASSLNPEINNEQFF
CDR3nt: TGTGCCAGCAGCCTTAATCCAGAAATTAACAATGAGCAGTTCTTC
v_gene: TRBV6-1
abundance: .
d_gene: .
j_gene: TRBJ2-1

CDR3aa: CASSLGTGHLDTEAFF
CDR3nt: TGCGCCAGCAGCTTAGGGACAGGGCACTTGGACACTGAAGCTTTCTTT
v_gene: TRBV5-1
abundance: .
d_gene: TRBD1
j_gene: TRBJ1-1

CDR3aa: CASSTKGPYEQYF
CDR3nt: TGTGCCAGCAGCACCAAAGGACCCTACGAGCAGTACTTC
v_gene: TRBV11-3
abundance: .
d_gene: .
j_gene: TRBJ2-7

CDR3aa: CASSTSNLDRFTDTQYF
CDR3nt: TGTGCCAGCAGCACCTCCAACCTCGACAGATTCACAGATACGCAGTATTTT
v_gene: TRBV7-8
abundance: .
d_gene: .
j_gene: TRBJ2-3

CDR3aa: CASSLYYNEQFF
CDR3nt: TGTGCCAGCAGCTTGTACTACAATGAGCAGTTCTTC
v_gene: TRBV5-4
abundance: once
d_gene: .
j_gene: TRBJ2-1

CDR3aa: CASSAGRTYEQYF
CDR3nt: TGCGCCAGCAGCGCGGGACGTACCTACGAGCAGTACTTC
v_gene: TRBV5-1
abundance: .
d_gene: .
j_gene: TRBJ2-7

CDR3aa: CASKITGGGTEAFF
CDR3nt: TGTGCCAGCAAGATTACAGGGGGAGGTACTGAAGCTTTCTTT
v_gene: TRBV2
abundance: .
d_gene: TRBD1
j_gene: TRBJ1-1

CDR3aa: CASSPREREAGNTQYF
CDR3nt: TGTGCCAGCAGCCCTCGAGAGCGGGAGGCGGGGAATACGCAGTATTTT
v_gene: TRBV9
abundance: .
d_gene: TRBD2
j_gene: TRBJ2-3

CDR3aa: CASSTLAGWDNEQFF
CDR3nt: TGTGCCAGTAGTACCTTAGCGGGATGGGACAATGAGCAGTTCTTC
v_gene: TRBV19
abundance: .
d_gene: TRBD2
j_gene: TRBJ2-1

CDR3aa: CASSPSGGNDGYTF
CDR3nt: TGTGCCAGCTCACCGTCGGGAGGGAATGATGGCTACACCTTC
v_gene: TRBV18
abundance: .
d_gene: .
j_gene: TRBJ1-2

CDR3aa: CASSPSRVSGSYNEQFF
CDR3nt: TGTGCCAGCAGCCCTAGTCGGGTAAGCGGGAGCTACAATGAGCAGTTCTTC
v_gene: TRBV7-6
abundance: .
d_gene: TRBD2
j_gene: TRBJ2-1

CDR3aa: CAIKGTSLYNEQFF
CDR3nt: TGTGCCATCAAAGGGACTTCGCTTTACAATGAGCAGTTCTTC
v_gene: TRBV10-3
abundance: .
d_gene: .
j_gene: TRBJ2-1

CDR3aa: CASSLREGEQFF
CDR3nt: TGTGCCAGCAGCTTGCGGGAGGGCGAGCAGTTCTTC
v_gene: TRBV9
abundance: .
d_gene: TRBD2
j_gene: TRBJ2-1

CDR3aa: CASSTGGQETQYF
CDR3nt: TGTGCCAGCAGTACAGGGGGCCAAGAGACCCAGTACTTC
v_gene: TRBV6-1
abundance: .
d_gene: TRBD1
j_gene: TRBJ2-5

CDR3aa: CASSVDEGLLGYTF
CDR3nt: TGTGCCAGCAGCGTAGATGAAGGCTTACTTGGCTACACCTTC
v_gene: TRBV9
abundance: .
d_gene: .
j_gene: TRBJ1-2

CDR3aa: CASSSGLAGNPYEQYF
CDR3nt: TGTGCCAGCAGCTCGGGACTAGCGGGGAACCCCTACGAGCAGTACTTC
v_gene: TRBV11-3
abundance: .
d_gene: TRBD2
j_gene: TRBJ2-7

CDR3aa: CASSLGLASYEQYF
CDR3nt: TGTGCCAGCAGCTTGGGACTAGCCTCCTACGAGCAGTACTTC
v_gene: TRBV7-9
abundance: .
d_gene: TRBD2
j_gene: TRBJ2-7

CDR3aa: CASSLAGQGNTEAFF
CDR3nt: TGCGCCAGCAGCTTGGCCGGCCAGGGCAACACTGAAGCTTTCTTT
v_gene: TRBV5-1
abundance: .
d_gene: .
j_gene: TRBJ1-1

CDR3aa: CASSQEWRETQYF
CDR3nt: TGTGCCAGCAGCCAAGAATGGCGGGAGACCCAGTACTTC
v_gene: TRBV14
abundance: few
d_gene: .
j_gene: TRBJ2-5

CDR3aa: CSVEDLGRAGYTF
CDR3nt: TGCAGCGTTGAAGATCTTGGGAGGGCTGGCTACACCTTC
v_gene: TRBV29-1
abundance: .
d_gene: .
j_gene: TRBJ1-2

CDR3aa: CASSRAGELFF
CDR3nt: TGTGCCAGCAGCAGGGCCGGGGAGCTGTTTTTT
v_gene: TRBV19
abundance: .
d_gene: .
j_gene: TRBJ2-2

CDR3aa: CAWSLGQPGIYEQYF
CDR3nt: TGTGCCTGGAGTCTCGGACAGCCGGGGATCTACGAGCAGTACTTC
v_gene: TRBV30
abundance: .
d_gene: .
j_gene: TRBJ2-7

CDR3aa: CASSPKGSSTDTQYF
CDR3nt: TGTGCCAGCAGCCCTAAGGGGAGTAGCACAGATACGCAGTATTTT
v_gene: TRBV5-8
abundance: .
d_gene: .
j_gene: TRBJ2-3

CDR3aa: CASQDILKGQETQYF
CDR3nt: TGTGCCAGTCAGGATATTTTAAAGGGGCAAGAGACCCAGTACTTC
v_gene: TRBV19
abundance: .
d_gene: .
j_gene: TRBJ2-5

CDR3aa: CASSQREVSPTSNNEQFF
CDR3nt: TGCGCCAGCAGCCAGCGGGAGGTTAGCCCCACGTCTAACAATGAGCAGTTCTTC
v_gene: TRBV4-1
abundance: .
d_gene: TRBD2
j_gene: TRBJ2-1

CDR3aa: CASSAVNSNQPQHF
CDR3nt: TGTGCCAGCAGTGCGGTAAATAGCAATCAGCCCCAGCATTTT
v_gene: TRBV6-6
abundance: once
d_gene: .
j_gene: TRBJ1-5

CDR3aa: CASSQPIGGTEADTQYF
CDR3nt: TGTGCCAGCAGCCAACCTATAGGGGGGACAGAGGCAGATACGCAGTATTTT
v_gene: TRBV4-2
abundance: once
d_gene: .
j_gene: TRBJ2-3

CDR3aa: CASSSRLAFEQYF
CDR3nt: TGTGCCAGCAGCTCGAGACTAGCCTTCGAGCAGTACTTC
v_gene: TRBV11-3
abundance: .
d_gene: TRBD2
j_gene: TRBJ2-7

CDR3aa: CASSENALGGYTF
CDR3nt: TGTGCCAGCAGTGAAAATGCGTTAGGTGGCTACACCTTC
v_gene: TRBV6-1
abundance: .
d_gene: .
j_gene: TRBJ1-2

CDR3aa: CASSPLLTSEAFF
CDR3nt: TGCGCCAGCAGCCCCTTGCTAACATCTGAAGCTTTCTTT
v_gene: TRBV4-1
abundance: .
d_gene: .
j_gene: TRBJ1-1

CDR3aa: CASSPSRSSWGELFF
CDR3nt: TGTGCCAGCAGCCCTAGTCGTTCAAGTTGGGGGGAGCTGTTTTTT
v_gene: TRBV7-9
abundance: .
d_gene: .
j_gene: TRBJ2-2

CDR3aa: CASSSGRGTGISYTF
CDR3nt: TGTGCCAGCAGTTCCGGGAGGGGGACAGGGATAAGCTACACCTTC
v_gene: TRBV6-5
abundance: .
d_gene: TRBD1
j_gene: TRBJ1-2

CDR3aa: CATTTQSRNTEAFF
CDR3nt: TGCGCCACCACTACCCAATCACGGAACACTGAAGCTTTCTTT
v_gene: TRBV10-2
abundance: .
d_gene: .
j_gene: TRBJ1-1

CDR3aa: CAVLEDDLYNSPLHF
CDR3nt: TGTGCCGTACTTGAGGACGATTTGTATAATTCACCCCTCCACTTT
v_gene: TRBV7-9
abundance: .
d_gene: .
j_gene: TRBJ1-6

CDR3aa: CASSTRQPYEQYF
CDR3nt: TGTGCCAGCAGCACAAGACAGCCCTACGAGCAGTACTTC
v_gene: TRBV7-6
abundance: .
d_gene: .
j_gene: TRBJ2-7

CDR3aa: CASSSGLAGGRNEQFF
CDR3nt: TGTGCCAGTAGTTCCGGACTAGCGGGAGGGCGGAATGAGCAGTTCTTC
v_gene: TRBV19
abundance: .
d_gene: TRBD2
j_gene: TRBJ2-1

CDR3aa: CASSESNWGLQYIQYF
CDR3nt: TGCGCCAGCAGTGAGAGTAATTGGGGACTTCAGTACATTCAGTACTTC
v_gene: TRBV10-2
abundance: .
d_gene: .
j_gene: TRBJ2-4

CDR3aa: CSVVWGETQYF
CDR3nt: TGCAGCGTTGTGTGGGGAGAGACCCAGTACTTC
v_gene: TRBV29-1
abundance: once
d_gene: .
j_gene: TRBJ2-5

CDR3aa: CASSRGTQETQYF
CDR3nt: TGTGCCAGCAGCCGGGGGACCCAAGAGACCCAGTACTTC
v_gene: TRBV6-5
abundance: .
d_gene: .
j_gene: TRBJ2-5

CDR3aa: CATSKLAGTDTQYF
CDR3nt: TGTGCCACCAGCAAACTAGCGGGGACAGATACGCAGTATTTT
v_gene: TRBV15
abundance: .
d_gene: TRBD2
j_gene: TRBJ2-3

CDR3aa: CASSSASGRDTGELFF
CDR3nt: TGTGCCAGCAGCTCAGCTAGCGGGAGGGACACCGGGGAGCTGTTTTTT
v_gene: TRBV7-2
abundance: once
d_gene: TRBD2
j_gene: TRBJ2-2

CDR3aa: CASSLAPGANVLTF
CDR3nt: TGCGCCAGCAGCTTGGCTCCTGGGGCCAACGTCCTGACTTTC
v_gene: TRBV5-1
abundance: .
d_gene: .
j_gene: TRBJ2-6